The rows below give T cell receptor beta chains drawn from one sample of a study of blood T cell repertoires in COVID-19. The assay was immunoSEQ multiplex PCR, and TCRdb's table has in-frame clones only and misses some. In the table there are roughly 100,000 clones, 85% to 90% of which are singletons. The sample comprised peripheral blood. Receptors were obtained from a human donor in a cohort sampled during active COVID-19. Each CDR3 is given with its conserved first and last residue.

V: TRBV28
J: TRBJ2-1
CDR3: CASMEGAKGNEQFF

V: TRBV7-6
J: TRBJ2-3
CDR3: CASSRGTSGFTDTQYF

V: TRBV11-2
J: TRBJ2-1
CDR3: CASSLRLGGQRSNEQFF

V: TRBV28
J: TRBJ2-7
CDR3: CASSLPGQKYF

V: TRBV5-5
J: TRBJ1-3
CDR3: CASSSEVLKVNTIYF

V: TRBV5-1
J: TRBJ1-1
CDR3: CASRREGHTEAFF

V: TRBV7-3
J: TRBJ2-7
CDR3: CASSLSPAGDMGEQYF

V: TRBV12-3/TRBV12-4
J: TRBJ1-1
CDR3: CASSYRGITEAFF

V: TRBV5-4
J: TRBJ1-5
CDR3: CASSVGGGIPLPQHF

V: TRBV9
J: TRBJ2-5
CDR3: CASSVGSGGETQYF

V: TRBV18
J: TRBJ2-7
CDR3: CASSSLQSGSGYEQYF

V: TRBV27
J: TRBJ2-1
CDR3: CASSRSGGLYSYNEQFF

V: TRBV5-6
J: TRBJ2-5
CDR3: CASSLGVRETQYF

V: TRBV7-3
J: TRBJ1-2
CDR3: CASSPEPDSLSFNGYTF

V: TRBV4-2
J: TRBJ2-3
CDR3: CASSHIGSDTQYF

V: TRBV6-5
J: TRBJ1-1
CDR3: CASTPGRMNTEAFF

V: TRBV7-8
J: TRBJ1-1
CDR3: CASSSTRLDPNTEAFF

V: TRBV7-9
J: TRBJ2-7
CDR3: CASSSGSGSYEQYF

V: TRBV5-4
J: TRBJ2-5
CDR3: CASSLGQQETQYF

V: TRBV28
J: TRBJ2-7
CDR3: CASRDKYYEQYF

V: TRBV2
J: TRBJ2-5
CDR3: CASRAFVTGGPETQYF

V: TRBV11-3
J: TRBJ2-7
CDR3: CASSALTGAREQYF

V: TRBV29-1
J: TRBJ1-2
CDR3: CSVGQNYGYTF

V: TRBV10-3
J: TRBJ2-7
CDR3: CAISELAGVDEQYF

V: TRBV11-2
J: TRBJ2-1
CDR3: CASSLARFGGQFF

V: TRBV7-3
J: TRBJ2-1
CDR3: CASSLSGLAGPYNEQFF

V: TRBV11-2
J: TRBJ1-2
CDR3: CASSLGTGDVYGYTF

V: TRBV6-2/TRBV6-3
J: TRBJ2-1
CDR3: CASSYVRPGVYNEQFF

V: TRBV29-1
J: TRBJ1-2
CDR3: CSVEDWAPLGGGYTF

V: TRBV6-1
J: TRBJ2-5
CDR3: CASSEGQGVQGTQYF

V: TRBV5-1
J: TRBJ2-1
CDR3: CASSLRRDGYNEQFF

V: TRBV7-9
J: TRBJ2-7
CDR3: CASSLGRVRLAGFDEQYF

V: TRBV12-3/TRBV12-4
J: TRBJ1-5
CDR3: CASRYSNQPQHF

V: TRBV7-2
J: TRBJ2-3
CDR3: CASRPRLAGGRAAQYF

V: TRBV20-1
J: TRBJ1-1
CDR3: CSASLPSGTEAFF

V: TRBV11-2
J: TRBJ2-1
CDR3: CASSSRLAGNEQFF

V: TRBV6-5
J: TRBJ2-4
CDR3: CASSNRGKNIQYF

V: TRBV6-6
J: TRBJ1-5
CDR3: CASSLNRDRGQPQHF

V: TRBV14
J: TRBJ2-6
CDR3: CASSRSGTPLSGANVLTF

V: TRBV11-2
J: TRBJ2-5
CDR3: CASSLDWKTSGYF

V: TRBV27
J: TRBJ1-3
CDR3: CASSYSPAGNTIYF

V: TRBV30
J: TRBJ1-1
CDR3: CAWSTPGGMGPEAFF

V: TRBV28
J: TRBJ1-2
CDR3: CASIQGPNYGYTF

V: TRBV2
J: TRBJ2-7
CDR3: CATAGGPYEQYF

V: TRBV5-1
J: TRBJ2-5
CDR3: CASSLGLAGGQETQYF

V: TRBV11-3
J: TRBJ1-1
CDR3: CASSSHMGQGGNTEAFF

V: TRBV10-2
J: TRBJ2-1
CDR3: CASSSVPGLGVGNEQFF

V: TRBV9
J: TRBJ2-1
CDR3: CASSEGQNNEQFF

V: TRBV6-1
J: TRBJ2-7
CDR3: CASSEGTGGPSYEQYF

V: TRBV5-1
J: TRBJ2-7
CDR3: CASSPTGQGPYEQYF

V: TRBV19
J: TRBJ2-5
CDR3: CASSTGTNKAQYF

V: TRBV9
J: TRBJ2-4
CDR3: CASSVGLPGDIQYF